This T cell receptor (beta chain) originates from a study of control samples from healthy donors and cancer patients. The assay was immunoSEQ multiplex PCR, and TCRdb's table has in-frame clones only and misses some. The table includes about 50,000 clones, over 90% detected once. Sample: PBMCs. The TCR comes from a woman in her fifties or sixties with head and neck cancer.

The CDR3 sequence is CASSSGPEAFF. The CDR3 DNA is TGTGCCAGCAGTTCAGGGCCTGAAGCTTTCTTT. This chain connects TRBV13 to TRBJ1-1; possibly TRBD1 for D (5 bases). V was cut by 6 bases and J by 6 bases, with 8 bases left in between. The CDR3 covers 11 residues. Germline V gives CDR1 PRHDT, CDR2 FYEKMQ (reference sequence).